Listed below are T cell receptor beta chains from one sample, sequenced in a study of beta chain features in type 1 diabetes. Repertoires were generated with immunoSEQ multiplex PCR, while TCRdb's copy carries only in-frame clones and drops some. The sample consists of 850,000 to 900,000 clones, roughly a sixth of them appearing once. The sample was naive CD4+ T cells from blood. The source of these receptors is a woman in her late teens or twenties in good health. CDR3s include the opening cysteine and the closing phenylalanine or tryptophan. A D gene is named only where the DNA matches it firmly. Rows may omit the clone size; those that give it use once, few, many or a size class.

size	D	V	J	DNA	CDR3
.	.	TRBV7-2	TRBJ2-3	TGTGCCAGCAGCTCATATCCGCCGCCCTGGGGGACAGATACGCAGTATTTT	CASSSYPPPWGTDTQYF
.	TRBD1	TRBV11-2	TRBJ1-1	TGTGCCAGCAGCGTCAGGGGGAAGGCGGACACTGAAGCTTTCTTT	CASSVRGKADTEAFF
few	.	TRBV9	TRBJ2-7	TGTGCCAGCAGCGTAGGAGGGACTTTGGGGGAGCAGTACTTC	CASSVGGTLGEQYF
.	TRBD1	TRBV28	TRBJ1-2	TGTGCCAGCAGTTTAGGGACAGGGCCCTACTACACCTTC	CASSLGTGPYYTF
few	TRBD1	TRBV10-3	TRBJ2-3	TGTGCCATCAGCGGGACAGTTGATACGCAGTATTTT	CAISGTVDTQYF
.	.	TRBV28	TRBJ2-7	TGTGCCAGCAGCATACCTAGAGCGGGACACCGCTCCTACGAGCAGTACTTC	CASSIPRAGHRSYEQYF
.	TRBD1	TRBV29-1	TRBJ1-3	TGCAGCGTGGGGAGACAGGGGGCGTCTGGAAACACCATATATTTT	CSVGRQGASGNTIYF
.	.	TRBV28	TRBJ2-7	TGTGCCAGCAGTTTGCCAGGGAACTCCTACGAGCAGTACTTC	CASSLPGNSYEQYF
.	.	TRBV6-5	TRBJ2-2	TGTGCCAGCAGTTACGACGGGAGTAGGACCGGGGAGCTGTTTTTT	CASSYDGSRTGELFF
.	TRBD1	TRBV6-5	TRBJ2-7	TGTGCCAGCTGGACAGGCTACGAGCAGTACTTC	CASWTGYEQYF
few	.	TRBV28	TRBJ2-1	TGTGCCAGCAGTTGGGAGTCTCGGAATGAGCAGTTCTTC	CASSWESRNEQFF
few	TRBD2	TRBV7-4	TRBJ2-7	TGTGCCAGCAGCTTCGCCGGGACTAGGCTCTACGAGCAGTACTTC	CASSFAGTRLYEQYF
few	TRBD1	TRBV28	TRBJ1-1	TGTGCCAGCAGTGCGGGAGGGGGCCCCACTGAAGCTTTCTTT	CASSAGGGPTEAFF
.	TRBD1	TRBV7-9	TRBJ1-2	TGTGCCAGCAGCTTTACAGGGGGTGGTGGCTACACCTTC	CASSFTGGGGYTF
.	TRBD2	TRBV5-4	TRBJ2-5	TGTGCCAGCAGCACTAGCGGGAGAAATCAAGAGACCCAGTACTTC	CASSTSGRNQETQYF
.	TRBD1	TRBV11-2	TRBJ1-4	TGTGCCAGCAGCCGTTCGGACAGGGGATTTCTGTTTTTT	CASSRSDRGFLFF
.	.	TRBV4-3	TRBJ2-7	TGCGCCAGCAGGCACCATAGGTCCTACGAGCAGTACTTC	CASRHHRSYEQYF
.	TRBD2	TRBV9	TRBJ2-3	TGTGCCAGCAGCAGCCTCGTCGCTAGCGGGAATAAAGATACGCAGTATTTT	CASSSLVASGNKDTQYF
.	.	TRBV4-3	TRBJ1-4	TGCGCCAGCAGGCAATCGGGCACTGAAAAACTGTTTTTT	CASRQSGTEKLFF
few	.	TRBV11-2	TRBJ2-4	TGTGCCAGCAGCTTAGAGCCAGGGGGGTCCAAAAACATTCAGTACTTC	CASSLEPGGSKNIQYF
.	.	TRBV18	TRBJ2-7	TGTGCCAGCTCACCCCCGAGCTCCTACGAGCAGTACTTC	CASSPPSSYEQYF
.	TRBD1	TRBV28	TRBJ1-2	TGTGCCAGCAGTTCAGGGGGCAAACTACATGGCTACACCTTC	CASSSGGKLHGYTF
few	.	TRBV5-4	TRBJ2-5	TGTGCCAGCAGCTCGCGACAAGAGACCCAGTACTTC	CASSSRQETQYF
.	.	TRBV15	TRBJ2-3	TGTGCCACCAAAATACGAGGACAGACAGATACGCAGTATTTT	CATKIRGQTDTQYF
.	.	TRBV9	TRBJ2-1	TGTGCCAGCAGCGTAGACTTTGGGGCCGGACGGAATGAGCAGTTCTTC	CASSVDFGAGRNEQFF
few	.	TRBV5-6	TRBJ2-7	TGTGCCAGCAGCACTGGCCTGTCGCTCGAGCAGTACTTC	CASSTGLSLEQYF
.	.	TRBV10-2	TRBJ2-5	TGCGCCAGCAGTGATTCTGTGGAGACCCAGTACTTC	CASSDSVETQYF
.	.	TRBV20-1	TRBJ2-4	TGCAGTGCCCTCCCCGGAAACATTCAGTACTTC	CSALPGNIQYF
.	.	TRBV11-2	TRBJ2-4	TGTGCCAGCAGCCACCTTCGGGGGAGAGAAAACATTCAGTACTTC	CASSHLRGRENIQYF
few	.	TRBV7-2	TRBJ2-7	TGTGCCAGCAGCTTAGCGGCAGGGGAAGGAGAGCAGTACTTC	CASSLAAGEGEQYF
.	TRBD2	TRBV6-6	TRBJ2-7	TGTGCCAGCAGCATTGGGACTAACGAGCAGTACTTC	CASSIGTNEQYF
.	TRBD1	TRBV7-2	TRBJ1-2	TGTGCCAGCAGCAGACCCGGGACAGGGACTTACGGCTACACCTTC	CASSRPGTGTYGYTF
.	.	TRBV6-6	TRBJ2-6	TGTGCCAGCCGACTACTGAGCTCTGGGGCCAACGTCCTGACTTTC	CASRLLSSGANVLTF
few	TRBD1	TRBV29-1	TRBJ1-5	TGCAGCGTTGACAGACAACTGACAGGGGATGGTTTCGATCAGCCCCAGCATTTT	CSVDRQLTGDGFDQPQHF
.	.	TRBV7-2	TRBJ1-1	TGTGCCAGCAGCGCTCACAAGAACACTGAAGCTTTCTTT	CASSAHKNTEAFF
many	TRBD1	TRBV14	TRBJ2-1	TGTGCCAGCAGCCCAATCGGGACAGGCAACAATGAGCAGTTCTTC	CASSPIGTGNNEQFF
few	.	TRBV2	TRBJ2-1	TGTGCCAGCAGCCCCTATAATGAGCAGTTCTTC	CASSPYNEQFF
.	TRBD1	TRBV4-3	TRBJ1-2	TGCGCCAGCAGCCGGACGTTCAGGGGGGACTATGGCTACACCTTC	CASSRTFRGDYGYTF
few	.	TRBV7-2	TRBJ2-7	TGTGCCAGCAGCTTGGGGGGAGGCTACGAGCAGTACTTC	CASSLGGGYEQYF
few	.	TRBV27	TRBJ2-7	TGTGCCAGCAGTCCGAACCTAGCGTTAACCTACGAGCAGTACTTC	CASSPNLALTYEQYF
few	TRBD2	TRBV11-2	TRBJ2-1	TGTGCCAGCAGCCTAACGGGACTAATTGAGCAGTTCTTC	CASSLTGLIEQFF
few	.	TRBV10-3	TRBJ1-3	TGTGCCATCAGTGAGTCCGGGACGGTCTCTGGAAACACCATATATTTT	CAISESGTVSGNTIYF
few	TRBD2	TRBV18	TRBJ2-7	TGTGCCAGCTCACCTGTAAGCGGGAGGTACGAGCAGTACTTC	CASSPVSGRYEQYF
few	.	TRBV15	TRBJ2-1	TGTGCCACCAGCAGAGATCGTCGTCCGAGGGCCTACAATGAGCAGTTCTTC	CATSRDRRPRAYNEQFF
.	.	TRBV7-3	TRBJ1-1	TGTGCCAGCAGCTTACGGATGAACACTGAAGCTTTCTTT	CASSLRMNTEAFF
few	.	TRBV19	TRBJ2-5	TGTGCCAGTAGCATCGGAGGGAAGGATGAGACCCAGTACTTC	CASSIGGKDETQYF
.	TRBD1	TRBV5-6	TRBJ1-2	TGTGCCAGCAAACCCGAGGGGGCGGGATACAGGCCAAACTATGGCTACACCTTC	CASKPEGAGYRPNYGYTF
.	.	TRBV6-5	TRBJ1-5	TGTGCCAGCAGCCCCCAGGGGCCCAATCAGCCCCAGCATTTT	CASSPQGPNQPQHF
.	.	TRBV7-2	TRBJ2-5	TGTGCCAGCAGCTTAGAGGGGCGGGGCTTGAGGGGCGAGACCCAGTACTTC	CASSLEGRGLRGETQYF
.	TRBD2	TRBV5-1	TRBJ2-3	TGCGCCAGCAGCGCAGACCTAGCGGGAGGGCCCTCAGATACGCAGTATTTT	CASSADLAGGPSDTQYF
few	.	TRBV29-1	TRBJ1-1	TGCAGCGTTCGCCGGGACCCCAACACTGAAGCTTTCTTT	CSVRRDPNTEAFF
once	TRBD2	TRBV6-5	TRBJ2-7	TGTGCCAGCGGCCGGGGGTTGGGGAGGGGTAAAGAGCAGTACTTC	CASGRGLGRGKEQYF